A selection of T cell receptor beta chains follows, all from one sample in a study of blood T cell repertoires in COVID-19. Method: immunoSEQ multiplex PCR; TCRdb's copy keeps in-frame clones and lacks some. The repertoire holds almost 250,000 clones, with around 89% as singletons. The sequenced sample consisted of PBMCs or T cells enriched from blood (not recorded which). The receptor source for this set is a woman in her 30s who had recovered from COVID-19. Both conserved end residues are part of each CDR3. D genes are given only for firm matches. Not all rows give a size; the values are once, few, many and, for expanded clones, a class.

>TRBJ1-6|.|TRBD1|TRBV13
CASSLRQGQHSPLHF
TGTGCCAGCAGCCTCCGACAGGGGCAACACTCACCCCTCCACTTT
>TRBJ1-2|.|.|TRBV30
CAWSVGGLSYGYTF
TGTGCCTGGAGTGTTGGCGGACTATCCTATGGCTACACCTTC
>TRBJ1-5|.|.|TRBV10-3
CAISETANQPQHF
TGTGCCATCAGTGAGACAGCTAATCAGCCCCAGCATTTT
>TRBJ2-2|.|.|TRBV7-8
CASSLMETVNTGELFF
TGTGCCAGCAGCTTAATGGAGACAGTGAACACCGGGGAGCTGTTTTTT
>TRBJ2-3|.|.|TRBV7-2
CASSLRGVAADTQYF
TGTGCCAGCAGCTTAAGAGGGGTAGCGGCAGATACGCAGTATTTT
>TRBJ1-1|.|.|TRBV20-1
CSARARTEAFF
TGCAGTGCTAGAGCCCGCACTGAAGCTTTCTTT
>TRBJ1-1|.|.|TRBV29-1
CSVAKTGAPEAFF
TGCAGCGTTGCCAAAACTGGGGCCCCTGAAGCTTTCTTT
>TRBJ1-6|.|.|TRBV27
CASSSPRNSPLHF
TGTGCCAGCAGTTCCCCGAGAAATTCACCCCTCCACTTT
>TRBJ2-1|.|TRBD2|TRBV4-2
CASSRATLAGGGNEQFF
TGTGCCAGCAGCCGGGCCACCTTAGCGGGAGGAGGCAATGAGCAGTTCTTC
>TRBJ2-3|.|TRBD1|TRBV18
CASSPGRGTGHQDTQYF
TGTGCCAGCTCACCAGGCAGGGGGACAGGGCACCAAGATACGCAGTATTTT
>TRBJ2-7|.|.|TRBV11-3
CASSLDVTYEQYF
TGTGCCAGCAGCTTAGACGTTACCTACGAGCAGTACTTC
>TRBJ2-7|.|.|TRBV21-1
CASSKLPTGGFREQYF
TGTGCCAGCAGCAAGCTACCGACAGGGGGATTTCGGGAGCAGTACTTC
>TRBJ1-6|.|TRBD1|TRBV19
CASSRPSRQGTSYNSPLHF
TGTGCCAGTAGTCGACCCTCGAGACAGGGGACCTCCTATAATTCACCCCTCCACTTT
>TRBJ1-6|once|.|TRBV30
CAWRAQGSYNSPLHF
TGTGCCTGGAGAGCTCAGGGTTCCTATAATTCACCCCTCCACTTT
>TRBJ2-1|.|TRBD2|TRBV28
CASSSRPRLAGENEQFF
TGTGCCAGCAGTTCCCGCCCCCGACTAGCGGGAGAAAATGAGCAGTTCTTC
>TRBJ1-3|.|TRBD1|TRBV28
CASRSGQERGNTIYF
TGTGCCAGCAGGTCGGGACAGGAGCGTGGAAACACCATATATTTT
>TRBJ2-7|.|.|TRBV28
CASSPFEVATRGRSSYEQYF
TGTGCCAGCAGTCCCTTTGAGGTAGCCACTCGGGGAAGGAGCTCCTACGAGCAGTACTTC
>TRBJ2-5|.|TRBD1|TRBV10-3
CATGTGRGETQYF
TGTGCCACTGGGACAGGGAGGGGAGAGACCCAGTACTTC
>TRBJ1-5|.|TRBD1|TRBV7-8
CASSLGTGAQPQHF
TGTGCCAGCAGCCTGGGGACAGGGGCTCAGCCCCAGCATTTT
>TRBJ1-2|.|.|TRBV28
CASSPSQGYGGYTF
TGTGCCAGCAGTCCATCCCAGGGGTATGGTGGCTACACCTTC
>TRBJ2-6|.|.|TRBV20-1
CSASPDSGANVLTF
TGCAGTGCTAGTCCAGACTCTGGGGCCAACGTCCTGACTTTC
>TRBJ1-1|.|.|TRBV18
CASSRAAGSMNTEAFF
TGTGCCAGCTCACGTGCGGCAGGGTCGATGAACACTGAAGCTTTCTTT
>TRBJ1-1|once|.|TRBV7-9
CASSPSGAMNTEAFF
TGTGCCAGCAGCCCATCTGGTGCGATGAACACTGAAGCTTTCTTT
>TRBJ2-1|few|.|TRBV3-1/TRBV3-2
CASSQLGVDQFF
TGTGCCAGCAGCCAACTGGGCGTTGATCAGTTCTTC
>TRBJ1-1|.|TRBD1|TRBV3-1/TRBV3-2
CASSQGDRAAEAFF
TGTGCCAGCAGCCAAGGGGACAGGGCGGCTGAAGCTTTCTTT
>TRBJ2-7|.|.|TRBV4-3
CASSQDFKLSYEQYF
TGCGCCAGCAGCCAAGATTTCAAGCTTTCCTACGAGCAGTACTTC
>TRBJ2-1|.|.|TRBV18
CASSPPQRPNNEQFF
TGTGCCAGCTCACCACCTCAGAGGCCTAACAATGAGCAGTTCTTC
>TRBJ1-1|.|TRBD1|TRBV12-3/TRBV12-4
CASSVTGAEAFF
TGTGCCAGCAGTGTTACAGGGGCTGAAGCTTTCTTT
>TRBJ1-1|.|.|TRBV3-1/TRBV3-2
CASSGPGGGAGAFF
TGTGCCAGCAGCGGACCTGGAGGGGGGGCTGGGGCTTTCTTT
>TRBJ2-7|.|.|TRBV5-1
CASSLSGNYEQYF
TGCGCCAGCAGCTTGTCGGGAAACTACGAGCAGTACTTC
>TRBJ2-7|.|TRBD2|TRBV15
CATSRGGLAGAYEQYF
TGTGCCACCAGCAGAGGGGGACTAGCGGGAGCCTACGAGCAGTACTTC
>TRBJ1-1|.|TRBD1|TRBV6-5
CASRTGGRGTEAFF
TGTGCCAGCAGGACAGGGGGTCGAGGGACTGAAGCTTTCTTT
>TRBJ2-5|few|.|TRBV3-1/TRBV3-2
CASSQVKKTQYF
TGTGCCAGCAGCCAAGTCAAAAAGACCCAGTACTTC